This TCR beta chain was sequenced during a study of T-cell reconstitution after alpha-beta-depleted transplantation in children. Study results and limitations: Expanded clones from the graft, numbering several hundred, reportedly supplied alpha-beta T cells about two months after transplant. Diversity and T-cell counts at one year after transplant derived mostly from new T cells. After transplant, high TCRbeta diversity at day 60 in some patients arose from surviving recipient T cells and thymic progenitors.

This clonotype was observed at least ten times. Its antigen is undetermined. This CDR3 comprises 17 residues. V lost 0 bases and J lost 4, with 19 bases in between. The germline gives CDR1 SGHRS, CDR2 YFSETQ. Unique molecular identifiers were used to barcode this TCRbeta library. TCRdb re-analysed the PCR reads in MiXCR, keeping a single row per CDR3 protein. The sample yields about 15,000 distinct CDR3 sequences, over 5% seen once. The receptor was derived from a boy younger than 18 with acute lymphoblastic leukemia, due to receive a stem cell transplant. The source was PBMCs, collected before TCRalphabeta/CD19-depleted stem cell transplant. The genes are TRBV5-1 and TRBJ2-5; possibly TRBD2 for D (6 bases). Here the CDR3 reads CASSLEGLGGIGETQYF. CDR3 DNA sequence: TGCGCCAGCAGCTTGGAGGGTCTTGGGGGGATTGGAGAGACCCAGTACTTC.